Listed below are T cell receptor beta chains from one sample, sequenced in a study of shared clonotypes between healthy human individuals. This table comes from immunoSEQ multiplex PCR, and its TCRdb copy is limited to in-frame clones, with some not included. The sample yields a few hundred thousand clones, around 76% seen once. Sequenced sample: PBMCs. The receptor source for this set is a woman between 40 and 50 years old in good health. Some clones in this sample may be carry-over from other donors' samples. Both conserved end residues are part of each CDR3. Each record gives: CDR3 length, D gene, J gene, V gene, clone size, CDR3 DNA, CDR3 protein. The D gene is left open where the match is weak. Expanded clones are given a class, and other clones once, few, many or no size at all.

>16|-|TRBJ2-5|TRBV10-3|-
TGTGCCATCAGTGAGTCGAATAGTGTAGAGCGAGAGACCCAGTACTTC
CAISESNSVERETQYF
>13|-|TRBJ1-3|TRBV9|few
TGTGCCAGCAGCGTAACGACCGGGGGCACCATATATTTT
CASSVTTGGTIYF
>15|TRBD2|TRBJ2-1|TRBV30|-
TGTGCCTGGAGTGTGGGTAGCGGGATGTCCAATGAGCAGTTCTTC
CAWSVGSGMSNEQFF
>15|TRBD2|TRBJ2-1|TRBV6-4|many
TGTGCCAGCAGTCGACTAGCGGGAGGTATCAATGAGCAGTTCTTC
CASSRLAGGINEQFF
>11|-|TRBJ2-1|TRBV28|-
TGTGCCAGCAGTCGGGGCGCAGGACAATTCTTC
CASSRGAGQFF
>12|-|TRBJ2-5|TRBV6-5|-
TGTGCCAGTAAACAGGGTACGGAGACCCAGTACTTC
CASKQGTETQYF
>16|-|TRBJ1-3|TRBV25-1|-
TGTGCCAGCAGTGAATCGGGGGGATCCACTGGAAACACCATATATTTT
CASSESGGSTGNTIYF
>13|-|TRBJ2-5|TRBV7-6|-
TGTGCCAGCAGCTTAGCCGGGAGAGAGACCCAGTACTTC
CASSLAGRETQYF
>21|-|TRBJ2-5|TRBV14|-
TGTGCCAGCAGCGTAGCGAAGTTGGAGGGAACAGCCTCCACCACCCCAGCGACCCAGTACTTC
CASSVAKLEGTASTTPATQYF
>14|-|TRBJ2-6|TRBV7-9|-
TGTGCCAGCAGCCTGTACTCTGGGGCCAACGTCCTGACTTTC
CASSLYSGANVLTF
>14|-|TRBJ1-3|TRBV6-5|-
TGTGCCAGCAGTTACTCAGGGTTAGGAAACACCATATATTTT
CASSYSGLGNTIYF
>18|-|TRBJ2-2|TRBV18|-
TGTGCCAGCTCACCCACACATAATGCCGGGGATTACACCGGGGAGCTGTTTTTT
CASSPTHNAGDYTGELFF
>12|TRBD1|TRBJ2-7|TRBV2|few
TGTGCCAGCCGGGGACAGGGTGGCGAGCAGTACTTC
CASRGQGGEQYF
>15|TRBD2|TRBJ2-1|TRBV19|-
TGTGCCAGTAGTATAGGAACTAGCGGATACAATGAGCAGTTCTTC
CASSIGTSGYNEQFF
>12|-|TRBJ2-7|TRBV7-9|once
TGTGCCAGCAGCCCCGACGGCTACGAGCAGTACTTC
CASSPDGYEQYF
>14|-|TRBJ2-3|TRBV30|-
TGTGCCTGGAGTGTACTGTCTAGCACAGATACGCAGTATTTT
CAWSVLSSTDTQYF
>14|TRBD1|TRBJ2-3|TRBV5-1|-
TGCGCCAGCAGCATAGGACAGGGAGCAGATACGCAGTATTTT
CASSIGQGADTQYF
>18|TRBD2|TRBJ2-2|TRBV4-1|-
TGCGCCAGCAGCCAAGATGGGCTAGCGGGAGGGAGGACCGGGGAGCTGTTTTTT
CASSQDGLAGGRTGELFF
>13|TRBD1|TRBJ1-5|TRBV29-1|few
TGCAGCGTTTTACAGGGGGAGGCTCAGCCCCAGCATTTT
CSVLQGEAQPQHF
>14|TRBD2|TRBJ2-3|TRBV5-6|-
TGTGCCAGCAGCACTAGCGCTAGCACAGATACGCAGTATTTT
CASSTSASTDTQYF
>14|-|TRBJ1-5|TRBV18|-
TGTGCCAGCTCACAGCTCGATAGCAATCAGCCCCAGCATTTT
CASSQLDSNQPQHF
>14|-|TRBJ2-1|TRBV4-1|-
TGCGCCAGCAGCCAACTACAACACTACAATGAGCAGTTCTTC
CASSQLQHYNEQFF
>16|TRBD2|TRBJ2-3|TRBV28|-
TGTGCCAGCAGCATGACTAGCGGGACTGTCACAGATACGCAGTATTTT
CASSMTSGTVTDTQYF
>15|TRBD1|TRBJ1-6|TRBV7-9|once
TGTGCCAGCAGCTCACCGACAGGGGTCGAATCACCCCTCCACTTT
CASSSPTGVESPLHF
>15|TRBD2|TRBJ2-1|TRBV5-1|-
TGCGCCAGCAGCCTAGGACTAGCGGGAGATGGTGAGCAGTTCTTC
CASSLGLAGDGEQFF
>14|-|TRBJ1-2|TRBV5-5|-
TGTGCCAGCAGCTTGGTGAGGACCTCCTATGGCTACACCTTC
CASSLVRTSYGYTF
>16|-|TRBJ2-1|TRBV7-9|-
TGTGCCAGCAGCTTAGTGGGGGCGGGGAGGGTTACTGAGCAGTTCTTC
CASSLVGAGRVTEQFF
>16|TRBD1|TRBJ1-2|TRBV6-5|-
TGTGCCAGCAGTTACTCGATTGATGCAGGGGGCGTCGGCTACACCTTC
CASSYSIDAGGVGYTF
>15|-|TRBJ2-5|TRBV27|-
TGTGCCAGCAGTTTATCGATCGCCACGGGGGAGACCCAGTACTTC
CASSLSIATGETQYF
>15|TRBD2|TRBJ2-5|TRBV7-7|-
TGTGCCAGCAGCTTATACCAGGGAGGGACGGAGACCCAGTACTTC
CASSLYQGGTETQYF
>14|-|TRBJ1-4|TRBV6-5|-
TGTGCCAGCAGTTACTCGTACAGGGATCTCCAACTGTTTTTT
CASSYSYRDLQLFF
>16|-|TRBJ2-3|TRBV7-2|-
TGTGCCAGCAGCGGCCCCAGTCACGGCAACGCAGATACGCAGTATTTT
CASSGPSHGNADTQYF
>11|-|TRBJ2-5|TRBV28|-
TGTGCCAGCAGTTTAAGGGAGACCCAGTACTTC
CASSLRETQYF
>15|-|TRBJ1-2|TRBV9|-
TGTGCCAGCAGCGTAGGGGCAGGGACTAACTATGGCTACACCTTC
CASSVGAGTNYGYTF
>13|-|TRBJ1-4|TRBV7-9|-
TGTGCCAGCAGAGGGGGGGAGAATGAAAAACTGTTTTTT
CASRGGENEKLFF
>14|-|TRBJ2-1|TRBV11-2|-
TGTGCCAGCAGCCTACGACTCCATATCAATGAGCAGTTCTTC
CASSLRLHINEQFF
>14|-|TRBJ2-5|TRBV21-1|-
TGTGCCAGCAGCAAAGCGCAGCCTCGGGAGACCCAGTACTTC
CASSKAQPRETQYF
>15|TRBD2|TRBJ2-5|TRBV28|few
TGTGCCAGCAGCCCCCAGCTGGGGGAGGGAGAGACCCAGTACTTC
CASSPQLGEGETQYF
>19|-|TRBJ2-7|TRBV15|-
TGTGCCACCAGCAGAGATAGGTCTAGCGCCGGCTCATTCTCCTACGAGCAGTACTTC
CATSRDRSSAGSFSYEQYF
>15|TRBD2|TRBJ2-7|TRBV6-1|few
TGTGCCAGCAGCGGGGGACTAGGGGGCTCCTACGAGCAGTACTTC
CASSGGLGGSYEQYF
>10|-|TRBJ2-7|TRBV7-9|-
TGTGCCAGTGGGGGTTACGAGCAGTACTTC
CASGGYEQYF
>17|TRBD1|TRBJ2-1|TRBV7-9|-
TGTGCCAGCAGCTGGCCGACAGGGGGAAGCTCCTACAATGAGCAGTTCTTC
CASSWPTGGSSYNEQFF
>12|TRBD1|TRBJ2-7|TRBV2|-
TGTGCCAGCAATTACAGGGGGCGTGGGCAGTACTTC
CASNYRGRGQYF
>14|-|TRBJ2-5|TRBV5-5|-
TGTGCCAGCAGCTTTAGGACAGCCCAAGAGACCCAGTACTTC
CASSFRTAQETQYF
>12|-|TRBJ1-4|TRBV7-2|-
TGTGCCAGCAGGACAGCTAATGAAAAACTGTTTTTT
CASRTANEKLFF
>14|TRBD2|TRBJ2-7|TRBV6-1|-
TGTGCCAGCAGTGTACTACTAGCGGGCTACGAGCAGTACTTC
CASSVLLAGYEQYF
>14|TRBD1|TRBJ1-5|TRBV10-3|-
TGTGCCATCAGTCGGGACAGGGGCGAACAGCCCCAGCATTTT
CAISRDRGEQPQHF
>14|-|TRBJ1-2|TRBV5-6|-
TGTGCCAGCAGCTTGCGCTCCAGACAGTCGGGCTACACCTTC
CASSLRSRQSGYTF
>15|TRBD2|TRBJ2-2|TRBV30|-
TGTGCCTGGAGTCCGGGACTAGCTAACACCGGGGAGCTGTTTTTT
CAWSPGLANTGELFF
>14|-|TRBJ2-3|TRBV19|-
TGTGCCAGTACCGAGCAGCGAGACACAGATACGCAGTATTTT
CASTEQRDTDTQYF
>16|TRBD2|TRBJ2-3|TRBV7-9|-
TGTGCCAGCAGCCCAGGGACTAGCGGGAGCTTAGATACGCAGTATTTT
CASSPGTSGSLDTQYF